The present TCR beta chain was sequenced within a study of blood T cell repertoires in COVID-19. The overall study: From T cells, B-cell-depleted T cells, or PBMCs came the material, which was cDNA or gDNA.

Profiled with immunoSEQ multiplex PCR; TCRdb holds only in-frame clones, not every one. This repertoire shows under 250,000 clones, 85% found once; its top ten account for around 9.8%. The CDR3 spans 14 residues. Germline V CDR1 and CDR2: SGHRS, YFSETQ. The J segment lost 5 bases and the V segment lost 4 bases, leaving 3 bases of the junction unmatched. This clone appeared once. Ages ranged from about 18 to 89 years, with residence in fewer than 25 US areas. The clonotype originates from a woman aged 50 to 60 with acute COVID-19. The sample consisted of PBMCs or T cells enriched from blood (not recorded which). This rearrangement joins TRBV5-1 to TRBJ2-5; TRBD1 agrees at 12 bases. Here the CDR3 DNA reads TGCGCCAGCAGCGGGACAGGGGGCCTGGAGACCCAGTACTTC. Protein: CASSGTGGLETQYF. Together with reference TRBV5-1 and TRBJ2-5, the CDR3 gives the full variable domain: KAGVTQTPRYLIKTRGQQVTLSCSPISGHRSVSWYQQTPGQGLQFLFEYFSETQRNKGNFPGRFSGRQFSNSRSEMNVSTLELGDSALYLCASSGTGGLETQYFGPGTRLLVL.